The 10 T cell receptor beta chains listed next were all sequenced from one sample in a study of blood T cell repertoires in COVID-19 (dated by TCRdb to the early 2020s). The library relied on the immunoSEQ multiplex PCR assay. As stored in TCRdb, this immuneACCESS dataset retains in-frame rearrangements with V and J assigned. A fraction of the clones does not appear; measured against another copy, unresolved V genes explain less than half of the discrepancy, and the remainder lacks a known reason. This sample gives more than 25,000 clones in total; 65% to 90% of them show up just once. The ten largest make up approximately 23% of the sample. The sample taken for sequencing was peripheral blood. Receptors originate from a human donor in a cohort sampled during active COVID-19.

The CDR3 loop reads CASSPSLREGLRQETQYF. The CDR3 region has the DNA TGTGCCAGCAGCCCGAGTTTGCGGGAGGGCCTCCGGCAAGAGACCCAGTACTTC. V and J are TRBV7-2 and TRBJ2-5, with 9 positions matching TRBD2. CDR1 is SGHTA, CDR2 FQGNSA, per germline. The CDR3 has 18 residues. V gave up 5 bases and J gave up 2 bases; unmatched junction bases: 15.

Only one count was recorded for this clone. The chain uses TRBV29-1 and TRBJ2-7, with 9 bases lining up with TRBD1. Germline V CDR1 and CDR2: SQVTM, ANQGSEA. Unmatched junction bases numbered 13, after V lost 1 base and J lost 9 bases. This CDR3 is built from 15 residues. CDR3 loop: CSVEGEPGQGHGQYF. The CDR3 DNA reads as TGCAGCGTTGAAGGTGAGCCGGGACAGGGCCATGGGCAGTACTTC.

Here the CDR3 reads CASSLANVGQEGGNTIYF. The CDR3 DNA reads as TGTGCCAGCAGCTTGGCCAACGTCGGACAGGAAGGTGGAAACACCATATATTTT. The chain is built from TRBV5-5 and TRBJ1-3; 7 positions agree with TRBD1. Germline V lookup: CDR1 SGHKS, CDR2 YYEKEE (reference sequence). J lost 3 bases, V lost 0 bases, and 12 bases had no gene match. The CDR3 has 18 amino acids.

The chain uses TRBV6-1 and TRBJ2-2; D gene unclear. CDR1 is MNHNS, CDR2 SASEGT, per germline. CDR3 length: 15 residues. With 1 base removed from V and 4 bases from J, the gap between germline ends came to 10 bases. The CDR3 here is CASSEEGVGTGELFF. The CDR3, as DNA: TGTGCCAGCAGTGAAGAAGGAGTCGGCACCGGGGAGCTGTTTTTT.

V and J are TRBV11-2 and TRBJ2-1; 9 bases match TRBD2. This CDR3 comprises 19 residues. Germline V gene sequence: CDR1 SGHAT, CDR2 FQNNGV. Trimming cost V 3 bases and J 3 bases; bases outside gene matches: 15. The CDR3 sequence: CASSFQTKTSGRGYNEQFF. As DNA, the CDR3 is TGTGCCAGCAGCTTCCAGACGAAGACTAGCGGTAGGGGCTACAATGAGCAGTTCTTC.

V and J are TRBV7-2 and TRBJ1-3; D may be TRBD1 (5 bases). CDR3 length equals 15 residues. The ends were cut back, 1 base at V and 4 bases at J, with 11 bases in the middle. CDR1 SGHTA and CDR2 FQGNSA come from the germline V gene. The CDR3 sequence is CASSLGGADGNTIYF. CDR3 sequence (DNA): TGTGCCAGCAGCTTAGGGGGCGCGGACGGAAACACCATATATTTT.

The V call is TRBV24-1, the J call TRBJ1-4; no reliable D call. This CDR3 is built from 16 residues. V shed 3 bases and J shed 3 bases, with 13 bases lying between them. The germline CDR1 and CDR2 sequences are KGHDR and SFDVKD. CDR3 sequence reads: CATSDGPRVSNEKLFF. The CDR3 nucleotides read TGTGCCACCAGTGATGGCCCTCGGGTTTCTAATGAAAAACTGTTTTTT.

This clone showed up just a few times. The chain uses TRBV6-1 and TRBJ2-2; 8 positions match TRBD2. This CDR3 is 17 amino acids long. The ends lost 1 base at V and 6 bases at J; junction bases unmatched: 10. Germline V gene lookup returns CDR1 MNHNS and CDR2 SASEGT. CDR3 sequence reads: CASSEGGGTSKAGELFF. The CDR3 DNA reads as TGTGCCAGCAGTGAAGGAGGTGGGACTAGTAAGGCCGGGGAGCTGTTTTTT.

The rearrangement uses TRBV5-4 and TRBJ2-7; TRBD1 matches at 7 bases. CDR3 length: 15 amino acids. In germline, CDR1 is SGHNT, CDR2 YYREEE (reference sequence). Trimming took 0 bases from V and 1 from J; bases not matched to a gene: 4. In DNA form, the CDR3 reads TGTGCCAGCAGCTTGGCATCGGGACAGTCCTACGAGCAGTACTTC. As protein: CASSLASGQSYEQYF.

The genes are TRBV7-9 and TRBJ2-7; D gene uncertain. Looked up from germline, CDR1 is SEHNR and CDR2 is FQNEAQ (reference sequence). The CDR3 is 13 amino acids. The ends were cut back, 1 base at V and 3 bases at J, with 7 bases in the middle. The CDR3 spells CASSLGADYEQYF. The CDR3 DNA follows: TGTGCCAGCAGCTTAGGGGCAGACTACGAGCAGTACTTC.